The 24 T cell receptor beta chains reported below all come from one sample, sequenced in a study of shared clonotypes between healthy human individuals. The protocol was immunoSEQ multiplex PCR, while the TCRdb copy is restricted to in-frame clones and leaves out a portion. The profile covers some 2,000,000 clones, with 90% to 97% appearing a single time and roughly 0.13% taken by the ten largest. Source material: naive CD4+ T cells sorted from blood. Sample subset: CD45RA+ positively selected. The origin of the receptors is a young man in good health.

V and J are TRBV4-2 and TRBJ2-3, with 11 bases lining up with TRBD2. Germline-derived CDR1 and CDR2 are LGHNA and YNFKEQ. This CDR3 region has 16 residues. The junction had 7 bases not matched to a gene; V was cut back by 4 bases and J by 4 bases. CDR3 bases: TGTGCCAGCAGCCGAGGTAGCGGGGGGGCCGCAGATACGCAGTATTTT. Protein product: CASSRGSGGAADTQYF.

The V gene is TRBV4-1, the J gene TRBJ2-7; 9 bases are shared with TRBD1. Germline V gene lookup returns CDR1 MGHRA and CDR2 YSYEKL. The V gene end was trimmed by 6 bases and the J gene end by 1 base; junction bases not matched to a gene: 7. CDR3 size: 15 residues. The CDR3 coding sequence is TGCGCCAGCAGTCAGGACAGGGGACTATCCTACGAGCAGTACTTC. Amino acids: CASSQDRGLSYEQYF.

V and J are TRBV14 and TRBJ1-6, with D perhaps matching TRBD1 (6 bases). This CDR3 contains 16 residues. Trimming stripped 3 bases from V and 8 bases from J, with 17 bases between. Per germline, CDR1 SGHDN and CDR2 FVKESK. The CDR3 DNA follows: TGTGCCAGCAGCCACCTCGGGCAGGGGAAGCATTCACCCCTCCACTTT. This translates into CASSHLGQGKHSPLHF.

The chain uses TRBV10-3 and TRBJ1-1; D perhaps matches TRBD1 (6 bases). The CDR3 loop spans 14 amino acids. V gave up 10 bases and J gave up 4 bases, with 19 bases separating them. Germline loops: CDR1 ENHRY, CDR2 SYGVKD. The CDR3 loop reads CATLSGGLGTEAFF. Written as DNA, the CDR3 is TGTGCCACCCTTTCTGGGGGGCTGGGCACTGAAGCTTTCTTT.

V usage is TRBV19 and J usage is TRBJ1-1, with D perhaps TRBD1 (6 bases). Trimming pared 4 bases from V and 0 bases from J, leaving 9 bases between. Germline CDR1 reads LNHDA; CDR2 reads SQIVND (reference sequence). The CDR3 is made up of 14 amino acids. The CDR3 is CASSNREVNTEAFF. The CDR3 bases are TGTGCCAGTAGTAACAGGGAAGTGAACACTGAAGCTTTCTTT.

The chain couples TRBV5-6 to TRBJ2-5, with TRBD2 matching 13 bases. Trimming at V came to 0 bases and at J to 6 bases, leaving 8 bases not matched to a gene. This CDR3 is built from 17 residues. Germline CDR1 SGHDT, CDR2 YYEEEE. For the CDR3, the DNA is TGTGCCAGCAGCTTGGAACTAGCGGGGGGGCCCCGACAGACCCAGTACTTC. The encoded protein is CASSLELAGGPRQTQYF.

V is TRBV10-3 and J is TRBJ1-2; TRBD1 matches 9 bases. CDR1 is ENHRY and CDR2 is SYGVKD in the germline V gene. The CDR3 consists of 15 residues. Unmatched junction bases numbered 6, after V lost 4 bases and J lost 3 bases. The DNA of the CDR3 is TGTGCCATCAGTGGGGGGACAGGGTTTTACTATGGCTACACCTTC. Residues: CAISGGTGFYYGYTF.

The V call is TRBV6-5, the J call TRBJ1-5; D is perhaps TRBD1 (6 bases). The germline V gene has CDR1 MNHEY and CDR2 SVGAGI. The ends were cut back, 4 bases at V and 5 bases at J, with 12 bases in the middle. The CDR3 consists of 14 residues. The chain's CDR3 is CASSWTVNDQPQHF. CDR3 nucleotides: TGTGCCAGCAGTTGGACAGTGAACGATCAGCCCCAGCATTTT.

V is TRBV2 and J is TRBJ1-1; no definite D call. The CDR3 is 11 amino acids. Germline V gene sequence: CDR1 SNHLY, CDR2 FYNNEI. V was pared by 2 bases and J by 8 bases, with 6 bases between. CDR3 protein: CASSEWEEAFF. CDR3 in DNA: TGTGCCAGCAGTGAATGGGAGGAAGCTTTCTTT.

The V and J genes are TRBV5-1 and TRBJ2-5; D not certain. The CDR3 is 13 residues long. Germline loops: CDR1 SGHRS, CDR2 YFSETQ. The V end lost 4 bases, the J end lost 2 bases, and 9 bases lay between the germline ends. DNA for the CDR3: TGCGCCAGCAGCCCGGAAAGTCAAGAGACCCAGTACTTC. Translation gives CASSPESQETQYF.

This rearrangement joins TRBV18 to TRBJ1-5; TRBD1 aligns across 7 bases. The germline gives CDR1 KGHSH, CDR2 LQKENI. V lost 3 bases to trimming and J lost 3 bases; unmatched junction nucleotides: 8. This CDR3 is built from 16 residues. The CDR3 here is CASSPNQGDLNQPQHF. The DNA of the CDR3 is TGTGCCAGCTCACCTAATCAGGGGGATCTCAATCAGCCCCAGCATTTT.

A word on this clone: Other DNA sequences in the sample encode the same CDR3. The V gene is TRBV6-5, the J gene TRBJ1-1, with TRBD1 identical over 8 bases. V shed 6 bases and J 3 bases; nucleotides not matched to a gene: 3. Germline V gene lookup returns CDR1 MNHEY and CDR2 SVGAGI. The CDR3 covers 13 residues. The CDR3 bases are TGTGCCAGCAGCAGGGGGCTGGACACTGAAGCTTTCTTT. It encodes CASSRGLDTEAFF.

This clone was recorded once. The gene calls are TRBV4-1 and TRBJ2-3; D possibly corresponds to TRBD1 (6 bases). The CDR3 extends over 14 amino acids. Germline V gene data show CDR1 as MGHRA and CDR2 as YSYEKL. The ends were cut back, 2 bases at V and 4 bases at J, with 10 bases in the middle. The CDR3 sequence is CASSQTGFADTQYF. The CDR3 coding sequence is TGCGCCAGCAGCCAAACAGGGTTTGCAGATACGCAGTATTTT.

The rearrangement links TRBV5-6 to TRBJ2-2, with D hard to call. The CDR3 covers 14 residues. Per the germline V gene, CDR1 is SGHDT and CDR2 is YYEEEE. V lost 0 bases to trimming and J lost 5 bases, with 8 bases between them. The CDR3 region is CASSLGQKTGELFF. DNA for the CDR3: TGTGCCAGCAGCTTGGGGCAGAAGACCGGGGAGCTGTTTTTT.

A note on this clone: Other DNA sequences from this sample encode an identical CDR3 as well. This chain links TRBV6-5 with TRBJ1-1; D may be TRBD1 (5 bases). Germline V gene lookup returns CDR1 MNHEY and CDR2 SVGAGI. The V end was cut by 5 bases, the J end by 0 bases, with 10 bases between. The CDR3 sequence is 14 residues long. The DNA of the CDR3 is TGTGCCAGCAGTCGACAGATATTGAACACTGAAGCTTTCTTT. Its translation: CASSRQILNTEAFF.

This rearrangement joins TRBV14 to TRBJ2-7; the D gene is possibly TRBD2 (6 bases). CDR3 length: 14 amino acids. With 0 bases removed from V and 6 bases from J, the gap between germline ends came to 12 bases. Germline V gene lookup returns CDR1 SGHDN and CDR2 FVKESK. This chain's CDR3 is CASSQDLRGSEQYF. For the CDR3, the DNA is TGTGCCAGCAGCCAAGATCTTCGGGGGTCCGAGCAGTACTTC.

This clone showed up just once. This chain connects TRBV19 to TRBJ1-2; 7 bases align to TRBD1. This CDR3 is 14 amino acids long. The V segment lost 6 bases and the J segment 4 bases; nucleotides outside the gene matches: 8. Germline V gene data show CDR1 as LNHDA and CDR2 as SQIVND (reference sequence). In DNA form, the CDR3 reads TGTGCCAGTAGGGAACAGGGGAAAGCCTATGGCTACACCTTC. This codes for CASREQGKAYGYTF. Supplemented by reference TRBV19 and TRBJ1-2, the full variable domain reads DGGITQSPKYLFRKEGQNVTLSCEQNLNHDAMYWYRQDPGQGLRLIYYSQIVNDFQKGDIAEGYSVSREKKESFPLTVTSAQKNPTAFYLCASREQGKAYGYTFGSGTRLTVV.

About this clone itself: The same CDR3 is also encoded by other DNA sequences in this sample. The V call is TRBV5-1, the J call TRBJ2-7; weak D call: TRBD1 (5 bases). V was shortened by 2 bases and J by 3 bases, with 6 bases between the two germline ends. The CDR3 runs 12 residues. The germline CDR1 and CDR2 sequences are SGHRS and YFSETQ. CDR3 sequence: CASSFDSYEQYF. CDR3 DNA: TGCGCCAGCAGCTTTGACAGCTACGAGCAGTACTTC.

This chain uses TRBV7-2 with TRBJ1-2, with 9 bases matching TRBD1. The CDR3 has 16 amino acids. Germline trimming cut 5 bases from V and 4 bases from J; bases unmatched to any gene: 11. Germline assignment: CDR1 SGHTA and CDR2 FQGNSA. This CDR3 reads CASSLSTGGRGYGYTF. In DNA form, the CDR3 reads TGTGCCAGCAGCCTTAGTACAGGGGGCAGAGGCTATGGCTACACCTTC.

Only a few counts were recorded for this clone. The genes are TRBV10-1 and TRBJ1-6; perhaps TRBD1 as D (5 bases). The CDR3 length is 14 residues. CDR1 is WNHNN and CDR2 is SYGVQD in the germline V gene (reference sequence). With 8 bases removed from V and 7 bases from J, the gap between germline ends came to 15 bases. In DNA form, the CDR3 reads TGCGCCAGCCAAGGGGTCTTTGGGAATTCACCCCTCCACTTT. Protein sequence: CASQGVFGNSPLHF.

The J gene is TRBJ2-3, the V gene TRBV7-9; perhaps TRBD2 as D (6 bases). Germline V gene lookup returns CDR1 SEHNR and CDR2 FQNEAQ (reference sequence). The CDR3 contains 15 residues. V was shortened by 4 bases and J by 3 bases, with 14 bases between the two germline ends. CDR3 coding DNA: TGTGCCAGCAGCTACTTAGGGAGGAGGACAGATACGCAGTATTTT. Its protein product is CASSYLGRRTDTQYF.

The rearrangement links TRBV7-2 to TRBJ2-4; 9 bases line up with TRBD2. From germline, CDR1 is SGHTA and CDR2 FQGNSA. V was clipped by 4 bases and J by 2 bases; unmatched bases: 15. This CDR3 region has 19 residues. As DNA, the CDR3 is TGTGCCAGCAGCTGTAGACAGGAAAGGACTAGCGTTCCCAAAAACATTCAGTACTTC. This translates into CASSCRQERTSVPKNIQYF.

The CDR3 is CASSPGLAGGHSYNEQFF. CDR3 nucleotides: TGTGCCAGCAGCCCGGGACTAGCGGGGGGGCACTCCTACAATGAGCAGTTCTTC. V usage is TRBV7-6 and J usage is TRBJ2-1; 16 bases map to TRBD2. Losses at the gene ends were 5 bases for V and 0 bases for J; bases not matched to a gene: 4. CDR1 and CDR2 from the germline V gene are SGHVS and FNYEAQ. The CDR3 loop spans 18 amino acids.

The chain carries TRBV20-1 and TRBJ2-2; possibly TRBD1 for D (6 bases). V gave up 5 bases and J gave up 7 bases, with 8 bases separating them. This CDR3 is 11 amino acids long. Germline V CDR1 and CDR2: DFQATT, SNEGSKA (reference sequence). CDR3 nucleotides: TGCAGTGCTTTACAGGGCGGGGAGCTGTTTTTT. This encodes CSALQGGELFF.